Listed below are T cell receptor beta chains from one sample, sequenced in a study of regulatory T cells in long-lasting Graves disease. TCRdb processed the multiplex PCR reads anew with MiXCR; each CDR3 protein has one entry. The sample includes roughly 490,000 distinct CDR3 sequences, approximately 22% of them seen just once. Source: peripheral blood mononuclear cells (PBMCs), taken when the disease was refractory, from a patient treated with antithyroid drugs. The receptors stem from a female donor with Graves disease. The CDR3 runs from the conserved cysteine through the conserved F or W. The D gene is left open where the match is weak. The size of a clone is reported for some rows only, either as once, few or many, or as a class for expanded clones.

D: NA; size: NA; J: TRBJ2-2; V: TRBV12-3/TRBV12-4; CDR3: CASSPRDYRKLTGELFF; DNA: TGTGCCAGCAGTCCCCGGGATTACCGGAAACTTACCGGGGAGCTGTTTTTT
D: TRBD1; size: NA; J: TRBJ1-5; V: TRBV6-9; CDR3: CASSSLRRDRANQPQHF; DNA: TGTGCCAGCAGTTCATTGCGTAGGGACAGGGCTAATCAGCCCCAGCATTTT
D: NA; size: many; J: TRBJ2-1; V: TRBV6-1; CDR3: CASSAGLESSYNEQFF; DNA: TGTGCCAGCAGTGCCGGACTCGAAAGCTCCTACAATGAGCAGTTCTTC
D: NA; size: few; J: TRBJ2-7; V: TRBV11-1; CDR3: CASSSILSSYEQYF; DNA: TGTGCCAGCAGCTCGATACTGAGCTCCTACGAGCAGTACTTC
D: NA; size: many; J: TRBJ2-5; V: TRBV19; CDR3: CASSPGTLGETQYF; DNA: TGTGCCAGTAGTCCCGGGACATTAGGAGAGACCCAGTACTTC
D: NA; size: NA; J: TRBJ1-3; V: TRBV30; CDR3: CAFTQGGNTIYF; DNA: TGTGCCTTTACCCAGGGGGGAAACACCATATATTTT
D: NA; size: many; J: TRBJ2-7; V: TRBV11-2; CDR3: CASSLGQTGSGQYF; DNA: TGTGCCAGCAGCCTCGGACAGACGGGTTCAGGGCAGTACTTC
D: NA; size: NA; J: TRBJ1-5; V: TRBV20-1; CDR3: CSALSQDLLWGPQHF; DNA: TGCAGTGCTCTATCCCAGGATCTACTTTGGGGGCCCCAGCATTTT
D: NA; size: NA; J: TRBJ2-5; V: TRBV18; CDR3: CASSINPQETQYF; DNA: TGTGCCAGCTCCATTAATCCACAAGAGACCCAGTACTTC
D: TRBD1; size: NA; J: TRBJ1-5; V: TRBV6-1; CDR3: CASSRRGAGGQPQHF; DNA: TGTGCCAGCAGCCGTCGCGGGGCAGGGGGCCAGCCCCAGCATTTT
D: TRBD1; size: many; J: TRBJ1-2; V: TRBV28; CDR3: CASSLEGDRGNGYTF; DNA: TGTGCCAGCAGTTTGGAGGGGGACAGGGGGAATGGCTACACCTTC
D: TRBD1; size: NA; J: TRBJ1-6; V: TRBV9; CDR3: CASSFTDLTGGSYNSPLHF; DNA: TGTGCCAGCAGCTTCACAGATTTAACAGGGGGCTCCTATAATTCACCCCTCCACTTT
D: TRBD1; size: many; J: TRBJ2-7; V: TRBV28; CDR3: CASRSRDRVSYEQYF; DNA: TGTGCCAGCAGGAGTAGGGACAGGGTGTCCTACGAGCAGTACTTC
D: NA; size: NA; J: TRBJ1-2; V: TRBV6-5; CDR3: CASSYSGAERSYGYTF; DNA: TGTGCCAGCAGTTACTCGGGGGCAGAAAGAAGCTATGGCTACACCTTC
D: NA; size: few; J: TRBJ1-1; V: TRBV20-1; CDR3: CSARILNTEAFF; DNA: TGCAGTGCTAGAATCCTGAACACTGAAGCTTTCTTT
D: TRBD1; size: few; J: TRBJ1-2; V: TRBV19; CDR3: CASSGQVLYGYTF; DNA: TGTGCCAGCTCCGGACAGGTCCTCTATGGCTACACCTTC
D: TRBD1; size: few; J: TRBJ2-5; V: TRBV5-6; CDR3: CASSRDRGWETQYF; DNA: TGTGCCAGCAGCCGCGACAGGGGTTGGGAGACCCAGTACTTC
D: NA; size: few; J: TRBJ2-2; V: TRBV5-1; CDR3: CASSLHSNTGELFF; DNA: TGCGCCAGCAGCTTACACTCCAACACCGGGGAGCTGTTTTTT
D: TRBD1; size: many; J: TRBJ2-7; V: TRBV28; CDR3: CASSPGQGSSYEQYF; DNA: TGTGCCAGCAGCCCAGGACAGGGAAGCTCCTACGAGCAGTACTTC
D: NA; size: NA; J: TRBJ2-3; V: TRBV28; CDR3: CASSLWSDSTDTQYF; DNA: TGTGCCAGCAGTTTATGGTCCGATAGCACAGATACGCAGTATTTT
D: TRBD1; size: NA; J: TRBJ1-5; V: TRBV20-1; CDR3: CSAPSTPGQGPNQPQHF; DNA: TGCAGTGCCCCTAGTACCCCCGGACAGGGCCCCAATCAGCCCCAGCATTTT
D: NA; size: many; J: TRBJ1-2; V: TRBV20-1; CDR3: CSARIPNRVYGYTF; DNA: TGCAGTGCTAGAATCCCGAACAGGGTCTATGGCTACACCTTC
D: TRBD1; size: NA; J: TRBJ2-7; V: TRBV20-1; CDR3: CSARGQGGLGEQYF; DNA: TGCAGTGCCAGAGGACAGGGCGGATTGGGCGAGCAGTACTTC
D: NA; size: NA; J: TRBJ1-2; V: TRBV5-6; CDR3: CASSLAWGNGYGYTF; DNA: TGTGCCAGCAGCTTGGCCTGGGGAAATGGCTATGGCTACACCTTC
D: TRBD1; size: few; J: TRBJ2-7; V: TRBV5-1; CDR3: CASSWIQGDYEQYF; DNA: TGCGCCAGCAGCTGGATACAGGGGGACTACGAGCAGTACTTC
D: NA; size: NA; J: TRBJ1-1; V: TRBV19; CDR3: CASTIGGYSTEAFF; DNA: TGTGCCAGTACCATTGGGGGGTACAGCACTGAAGCTTTCTTT
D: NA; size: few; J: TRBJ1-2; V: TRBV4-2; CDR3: CASIDLQRPQGDGYTF; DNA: TGTGCCAGCATCGACCTACAGAGACCGCAAGGGGATGGCTACACCTTC
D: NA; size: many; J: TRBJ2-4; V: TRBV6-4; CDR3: CASSHGQLVKNIQYF; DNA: TGTGCCAGCAGCCACGGACAGCTTGTTAAAAACATTCAGTACTTC
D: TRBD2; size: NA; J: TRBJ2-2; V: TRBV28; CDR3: CASSSPGGRNTGELFF; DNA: TGTGCCAGCAGTTCCCCGGGGGGGCGTAACACCGGGGAGCTGTTTTTT
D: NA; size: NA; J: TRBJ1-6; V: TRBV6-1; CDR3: CASNSQPYNSPLHF; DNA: TGTGCCAGCAACTCACAGCCCTATAATTCACCCCTCCACTTT
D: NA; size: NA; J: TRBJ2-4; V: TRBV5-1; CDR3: CASGNRVDKNIQYF; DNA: TGCGCCAGCGGGAACAGGGTGGACAAAAACATTCAGTACTTC
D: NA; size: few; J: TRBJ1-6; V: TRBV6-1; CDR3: CASNERRYDSPLHF; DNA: TGTGCCAGCAATGAAAGACGGTATGATTCACCCCTCCACTTT
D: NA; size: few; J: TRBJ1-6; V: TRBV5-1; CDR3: CASSYQGSYNSPLHF; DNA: TGCGCCAGCAGCTACCAGGGTTCCTATAATTCACCCCTCCACTTT
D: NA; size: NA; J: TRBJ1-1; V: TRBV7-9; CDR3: CASSLHDGRENTEAFF; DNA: TGTGCCAGCAGCTTACACGATGGACGGGAGAACACTGAAGCTTTCTTT
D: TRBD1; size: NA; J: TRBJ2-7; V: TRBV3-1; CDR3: CASSQGTGLEEQYF; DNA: TGTGCCAGCAGCCAAGGGACAGGGCTCGAAGAGCAGTACTTC
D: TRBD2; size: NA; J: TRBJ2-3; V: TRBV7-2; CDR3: CASSLRLAGVVDTQYF; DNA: TGTGCCAGCAGCCTCAGACTAGCGGGAGTGGTAGATACGCAGTATTTT
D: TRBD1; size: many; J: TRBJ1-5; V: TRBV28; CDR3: CASRGTGGNQPQHF; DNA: TGTGCCAGCAGAGGGACAGGGGGAAATCAGCCCCAGCATTTT
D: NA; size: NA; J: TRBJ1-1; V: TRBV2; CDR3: CASSSLPGPHTEAFF; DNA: TGTGCCAGCAGTTCTCTTCCGGGGCCTCACACTGAAGCTTTCTTT
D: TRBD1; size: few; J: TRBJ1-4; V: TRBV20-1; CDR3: CSAGPTTRGDLGKLFF; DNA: TGCAGTGCTGGTCCTACCACCAGGGGGGACCTCGGAAAACTGTTTTTT
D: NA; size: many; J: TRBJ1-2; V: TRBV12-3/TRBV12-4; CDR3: CASSLGEGYGYTF; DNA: TGTGCCAGCAGCTTAGGGGAGGGCTATGGCTACACCTTC
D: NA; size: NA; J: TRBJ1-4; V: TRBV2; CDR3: CASGGPTPGKLFF; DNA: TGTGCCAGCGGGGGACCCACTCCAGGAAAACTGTTTTTT
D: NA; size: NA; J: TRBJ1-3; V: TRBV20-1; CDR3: CSATPPTGIGSGNTIYF; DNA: TGCAGTGCCACGCCCCCAACAGGGATTGGCTCTGGAAACACCATATATTTT
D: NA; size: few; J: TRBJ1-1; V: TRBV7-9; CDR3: CASSLGLGVNTEAFF; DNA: TGTGCCAGCAGCCTTGGTTTAGGGGTGAACACTGAAGCTTTCTTT
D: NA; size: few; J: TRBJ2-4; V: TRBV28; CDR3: CASSFQLAKNIQYF; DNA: TGTGCCAGCAGTTTTCAGCTAGCCAAAAACATTCAGTACTTC
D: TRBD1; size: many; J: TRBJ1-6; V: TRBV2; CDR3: CASSDLQDRGNSPLHF; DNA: TGTGCCAGCAGTGATCTCCAGGACAGGGGTAATTCACCCCTCCACTTT
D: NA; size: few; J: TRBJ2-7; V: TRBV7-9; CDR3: CASSSSSDGNEQYF; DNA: TGTGCCAGCAGCTCCTCTAGCGATGGGAACGAGCAGTACTTC
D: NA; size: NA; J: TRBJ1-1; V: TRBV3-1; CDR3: CASSLNKGSPPVMNTEAFF; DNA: TGTGCCAGCAGTCTGAATAAGGGCTCCCCCCCGGTCATGAACACTGAAGCTTTCTTT
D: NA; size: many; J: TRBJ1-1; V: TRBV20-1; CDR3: CSARRNTEAFF; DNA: TGCAGTGCTAGAAGGAACACTGAAGCTTTCTTT
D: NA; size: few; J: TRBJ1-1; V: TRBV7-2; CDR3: CASSRGGLKNTEAFF; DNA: TGTGCCAGCAGTAGAGGGGGGTTGAAGAACACTGAAGCTTTCTTT
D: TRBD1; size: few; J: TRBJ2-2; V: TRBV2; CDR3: CASSGQGLPNTGELFF; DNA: TGTGCCAGCAGTGGACAGGGGCTCCCGAACACCGGGGAGCTGTTTTTT